Listed below are T cell receptor beta chains from one sample, sequenced in a study of blood T cells in healthy people across ages. TCRdb re-analysed the 5' RACE reads in MiXCR, keeping a single row per CDR3 protein. The sample lists about 640,000 distinct CDR3 sequences; 45% to 65% were seen once. Sequenced material: blood. The origin of the receptors is a man aged 55 to 70 in good health. CDR3s include the opening cysteine and the closing phenylalanine or tryptophan. The D gene is left open where the match is weak. Rows give clone size only sometimes, using once, few, many, or a class for an expanded clone.

>-|-|TRBJ2-2|TRBV11-2
TGTGCCAGCAGCTTTCATGGGACTGGACTCACCGGAGAGCTGTTTTTT
CASSFHGTGLTGELFF
>-|few|TRBJ2-5|TRBV12-5
TGTGCTAGTGGTTTGGAAGAGACCCAGTACTTC
CASGLEETQYF
>TRBD2|-|TRBJ2-3|TRBV6-5
TGTGCCAGCAGTTACGGGGGACTAAAAGATACGCAGTATTTT
CASSYGGLKDTQYF
>TRBD1|few|TRBJ1-5|TRBV12-3/TRBV12-4
TGTGCCAGCAGTCCCGGGACAGGGGAGAGTCAGCCCCAGCATTTT
CASSPGTGESQPQHF
>-|-|TRBJ2-3|TRBV6-4
TGTGCCAGCATTACCCAGGGACGTAGCACAGATACGCAGTTTTTT
CASITQGRSTDTQFF
>TRBD1|-|TRBJ1-2|TRBV5-1
TGCGCCAGCAGCTCCTCTCTGACAGGGGGGAAGAACTATGGCTACACCTTC
CASSSSLTGGKNYGYTF
>-|-|TRBJ2-3|TRBV29-1
TGCAGCGTGAAGAAAGCGGGTAGGGCAGATACGCAGTATTTT
CSVKKAGRADTQYF
>-|-|TRBJ2-1|TRBV25-1
TGTGCCAGCACGGGACCAGGGAATGAGCAGTTCTTC
CASTGPGNEQFF
>-|-|TRBJ1-2|TRBV11-2
TGTGCCAGCAGCTTAGGGGCGGGGATCTTCGACTATGGCTACACCTTC
CASSLGAGIFDYGYTF
>TRBD1|-|TRBJ1-2|TRBV5-5
TGTGCCAGCAGCTCGGGTCCGGGACAGGGGTATGGCTACACCTTC
CASSSGPGQGYGYTF
>-|few|TRBJ2-7|TRBV10-3
TGTGCCATCAGTGAGACAGGGAAGTCATACGAGCAGTACTTC
CAISETGKSYEQYF
>-|-|TRBJ2-1|TRBV15
TGTGCCACCAGCAGAGATTTAAGACAGTTCTCCTACGATGAGCAGTTCTTC
CATSRDLRQFSYDEQFF
>TRBD2|few|TRBJ2-5|TRBV28
TGTGCCAGCAGCCCTACTAGCGGGGGCTCCCCGGGGACCCAGTACTTC
CASSPTSGGSPGTQYF
>-|-|TRBJ1-1|TRBV29-1
TGCAGCGCAACAAGGAACACTGAAGCTTTCTTT
CSATRNTEAFF
>TRBD2|-|TRBJ2-3|TRBV4-2
TGTGCCAGCAGCCAAGTTCAAGGGACTAGCGCAGGGTATACGCAGTATTTT
CASSQVQGTSAGYTQYF
>-|-|TRBJ1-2|TRBV6-2/TRBV6-3
TGTGCCAGCAGTTCCTGGGATGGCTACACCTTC
CASSSWDGYTF
>-|-|TRBJ2-5|TRBV20-1
TGCAGTGCTATGTCCCATTCGGGAGAGACCCAGTACTTC
CSAMSHSGETQYF
>TRBD2|few|TRBJ2-3|TRBV7-2
TGTGCCAGCAGCCGGGACTACTCCGCAGATACGCAGTATTTT
CASSRDYSADTQYF
>TRBD1|-|TRBJ1-2|TRBV6-6
TGTGCCAGCAGTTCCGGGACAGTTGGCTATGGCTACACCTTC
CASSSGTVGYGYTF
>-|once|TRBJ2-7|TRBV6-6
TGTGCCAGCAGTTACGGGGGAGCCTCCTACAATGAGCAGTACTTC
CASSYGGASYNEQYF
>TRBD1|-|TRBJ1-1|TRBV6-5
TGTGCCAGCAGACTGGACAGGGGATCTAACACTGAAGCTTTCTTT
CASRLDRGSNTEAFF
>TRBD2|-|TRBJ2-5|TRBV6-6
TGTGCCAGCAGTCGAAAGACTAGCGGGGTAATTCAAGAGACCCAGTACTTC
CASSRKTSGVIQETQYF
>-|-|TRBJ2-7|TRBV20-1
TGCAGTGCTAGAGATCCCCTCGCAGGGCCCTCCTACGAGCAGTACTTC
CSARDPLAGPSYEQYF
>TRBD2|-|TRBJ2-1|TRBV27
TGTGCCGGCAGTCGAGGGACTAGGTACAATGAGCAGTTCTTC
CAGSRGTRYNEQFF
>TRBD2|once|TRBJ2-4|TRBV5-1
TGCGCCAGCAGCCCGGGACTAGCGGAAAACATTCAGTACTTC
CASSPGLAENIQYF
>TRBD1|-|TRBJ2-4|TRBV11-2
TGTGCCAGCAGCTTAGGGACAGGAAAAAACATTCAGTACTTC
CASSLGTGKNIQYF
>-|-|TRBJ2-4|TRBV28
TGTGCCAGCAAAAAACAGGGCTACGAGCAATACTTC
CASKKQGYEQYF
>TRBD1|-|TRBJ2-1|TRBV5-1
TGCGCCAGCAGCACCGGACAGGGTCCCCACAATGAGCAGTTCTTC
CASSTGQGPHNEQFF
>TRBD2|-|TRBJ2-3|TRBV6-6
TGTGCCAGCAGTTACCCAAGCGGGGGGGGGATGAATACGCAGTATTTT
CASSYPSGGGMNTQYF
>TRBD2|many|TRBJ2-1|TRBV7-2
TGTGCCAGCAGGATGGGGGGGACTAGCGGGGGTCTACAGTTCTTC
CASRMGGTSGGLQFF
>-|-|TRBJ1-5|TRBV28
TGTGCCAGTCGGGCGGGTAATCAGCCCCAGCATTTT
CASRAGNQPQHF
>-|few|TRBJ2-3|TRBV20-1
TGCAGTGCTCGACCTCCCCTAGGCGGAGATACGCAGTATTTT
CSARPPLGGDTQYF
>-|few|TRBJ1-1|TRBV25-1
TGTGCCAGCAGTGACGCAACTTTGAACACTGAAGCTTTCTTT
CASSDATLNTEAFF